One and the same sample provided the 15 T cell receptor beta chains below, sequenced in a study of regulatory T cells in long-lasting Graves disease. According to the study, TCR beta libraries were built with iRepertoire HTBI primers and CDR3-region Arm-PCR. TCRdb reprocessed the multiplex PCR reads with MiXCR, giving one entry per CDR3 protein. Of approximately 540,000 distinct CDR3 sequences detected, more than 10% appear once; the ten largest clones hold roughly 8.2%. Described time point: newly diagnosed GD, antithyroid drugs for less than 3 months. PBMC RNA served as the TCR library source. These data were also reused for a study on T cells in Graves' hyperthyroidism and ophthalmopathy.

Material: peripheral blood mononuclear cells (PBMCs), obtained at new diagnosis, from a patient treated with antithyroid drugs. The receptors originated from a woman aged 25 to 39 with Graves disease.

This clonotype was seen repeatedly, ten times or more. This chain connects TRBV2 to TRBJ2-1; the D is unclear. The CDR3 consists of 14 residues. Germline lookup yields CDR1 SNHLY and CDR2 FYNNEI. V was pared by 6 bases and J by 7 bases, with 16 bases between. CDR3 amino acids: CASRDPPGHNEQFF. CDR3 in DNA: TGTGCCAGCAGGGACCCGCCCGGCCATAATGAGCAGTTCTTC. Drawing the rest from reference TRBV2 and TRBJ2-1, the complete variable domain is EPEVTQTPSHQVTQMGQEVILRCVPISNHLYFYWYRQILGQKVEFLVSFYNNEISEKSEIFDDQFSVERPDGSNFTLKIRSTKLEDSAMYFCASRDPPGHNEQFFGPGTRLTVL.

This clonotype was observed at least ten times. The gene calls are TRBV28 and TRBJ1-2; no definite D call. CDR3 size: 14 residues. V lost 5 bases to trimming and J lost 0 bases, with 10 bases between them. Germline CDR1 and CDR2: MDHEN and SYDVKM. The CDR3 here is CASSPGQTNYGYTF. CDR3 bases: TGTGCCAGCAGTCCCGGCCAGACTAACTATGGCTACACCTTC.

This chain uses TRBV14 with TRBJ2-5; perhaps TRBD1 as D (6 bases). CDR1 SGHDN and CDR2 FVKESK come from the germline V gene. Trimming took 4 bases from V and 5 from J, leaving 20 bases between them. There are 16 residues in the CDR3. The CDR3 DNA is TGTGCCAGCAGCCCCCTGACAGGATACAGAGGGGAGACCCAGTACTTC. Encoded protein: CASSPLTGYRGETQYF.

This clonotype has a count of ten or more. The genes are TRBV11-1 and TRBJ2-7; D might be TRBD1 (6 bases). The V and J ends lost 5 bases and 9 bases respectively, with 17 bases between them. Germline assignment: CDR1 SGHAT and CDR2 FQDESV (reference sequence). This CDR3 contains 13 residues. The CDR3 coding sequence is TGTGCCAGCAGCGCCCAACAGGGAGTGGCGCAGTACTTC. It specifies CASSAQQGVAQYF.

This clonotype was observed many times. The genes are TRBV20-1 and TRBJ1-1; D possibly corresponds to TRBD1 (5 bases). Germline CDR1 DFQATT, CDR2 SNEGSKA (reference sequence). CDR3 size: 14 residues. V was cut by 6 bases and J by 5 bases, with 19 bases left in between. Here the CDR3 reads CSATSGHLGTEAFF. CDR3 nucleotide sequence: TGCAGTGCAACCAGTGGACACCTAGGGACTGAAGCTTTCTTT.

This clonotype has a count of ten or more. The rearrangement uses TRBV2 and TRBJ2-2; 10 bases line up with TRBD2. Germline V lookup: CDR1 SNHLY, CDR2 FYNNEI. CDR3 length equals 15 residues. V lost 7 bases, J lost 6 bases, and 8 bases stayed unmatched. CDR3 sequence reads: CASNVRLAGAGELFF. The DNA for the CDR3 is TGTGCCAGCAATGTAAGGCTAGCGGGAGCCGGGGAGCTGTTTTTT.

This clonotype was detected many times. The CDR3 reads CVLRGPADYGYTF. The DNA for the CDR3 is TGTGTCCTCAGGGGGCCGGCGGACTATGGCTACACCTTC. The chain employs TRBV2 and TRBJ1-2; 8 bases match TRBD1. This CDR3 comprises 13 residues. The V gene's germline CDR1 is SNHLY and CDR2 FYNNEI.

This clonotype occurred many times. The chain combines TRBV11-2 with TRBJ1-5; D is undetermined. V lost 0 bases, J lost 3 bases, and 3 bases lay in between. CDR3 length: 13 amino acids. In germline, CDR1 is SGHAT, CDR2 FQNNGV. The CDR3 reads CASSLEPNQPQHF. In DNA form, the CDR3 reads TGTGCCAGCAGCTTAGAACCCAATCAGCCCCAGCATTTT.

This clonotype was observed many times. The chain is built from TRBV12-3 or TRBV12-4 and TRBJ1-1; D may be TRBD1 (5 bases). V gave up 2 bases and J gave up 11 bases, with 15 bases separating them. The CDR3 loop spans 13 amino acids. The CDR3 region is CASSLWDVQSAFF. The CDR3 DNA sequence: TGTGCCAGCAGTTTATGGGACGTTCAGAGCGCTTTCTTT.

This clonotype was found a few times. The V and J genes are TRBV9 and TRBJ2-7; D is undetermined. There are 12 residues in the CDR3. Trimming took 0 bases from V and 6 from J, leaving 7 bases between them. Germline CDR1 reads SGDLS; CDR2 reads YYNGEE. CDR3 loop: CASSVGGSEQYF. The CDR3 coding sequence is TGTGCCAGCAGCGTAGGGGGATCCGAGCAGTACTTC.

This clonotype was found many times. The chain uses TRBV28 and TRBJ1-1, with D hard to call. In germline, CDR1 is MDHEN, CDR2 SYDVKM. The CDR3 loop spans 15 amino acids. The V end lost 5 bases, the J end lost 4 bases, and 17 bases lay between the germline ends. CDR3 coding DNA: TGTGCCAGCAGTCCCCTAAGAGGGATGTCCACTGAAGCTTTCTTT. Encoded protein: CASSPLRGMSTEAFF.

This clonotype occurred many times. The genes are TRBV7-9 and TRBJ2-7; 10 nucleotides align to TRBD2. The V and J ends lost 3 bases and 2 bases, in that order; junction bases with no gene match: 7. The germline V gene encodes CDR1 SEHNR and CDR2 FQNEAQ (reference sequence). CDR3 length: 16 amino acids. The CDR3 here is CASSFAAAGGPYEQYF. The CDR3, as DNA: TGTGCCAGCAGCTTTGCGGCAGCGGGAGGGCCCTACGAGCAGTACTTC.

In its sample, this clonotype was seen many times. The CDR3 DNA follows: TGTGCCAGCAGCCCTAGGGAATTCCTCGAGCAGTACTTC. Its protein product is CASSPREFLEQYF. The chain has TRBV3-1 and TRBJ2-7; unclear D gene. CDR1 LGHDT and CDR2 YNNKEL come from the germline V gene (reference sequence). The CDR3 has 13 amino acids. Trimming cost V 4 bases and J 6 bases, with 13 bases left between them.

This clonotype was seen at least ten times. This rearrangement joins TRBV10-3 to TRBJ2-7, with D possibly matching TRBD2 (6 bases). In germline, CDR1 is ENHRY, CDR2 SYGVKD. Trimming took 0 bases from V and 2 from J, leaving 17 bases between them. This CDR3 comprises 17 residues. The CDR3 bases are TGTGCCATCAGTGAGTCAGGGAGGAGAACCAAGCCCTACGAGCAGTACTTC. This encodes CAISESGRRTKPYEQYF.

This clonotype has at least ten counts. The CDR3 here is CASSSRARGETQYF. The CDR3 DNA reads TGTGCCAGCAGCTCCCGAGCGAGGGGGGAGACCCAGTACTTC. V is TRBV7-2 and J is TRBJ2-5; possibly TRBD1 for D (6 bases). The length of the CDR3 is 14 residues. V was trimmed by 4 bases and J by 5 bases, leaving 14 bases between them. The germline V gene encodes CDR1 SGHTA and CDR2 FQGNSA.